These T cell receptor beta chains were read from a single sample in a study of T cells after somatic rescue of genetic block. TCRdb's table, derived via immunoSEQ multiplex PCR, lists solely in-frame clones and lacks some. In the table there are 70,000 to 85,000 clones, about nine tenths of which are singletons. The sequenced sample was peripheral blood mononuclear cells (PBMCs). All receptors come from a man aged 25 to 45. CDR3s include the opening cysteine and the closing phenylalanine or tryptophan. A D gene is named only where the DNA matches it firmly. Clone size is stated in some rows and not others, as once, few, many or a class when expanded.

TRBV6-5	TRBJ2-7	TRBD1	-	CASRYRRQGAYEQYF	TGTGCCAGCAGATATCGGAGACAGGGGGCGTACGAGCAGTACTTC
TRBV15	TRBJ2-4	-	-	CATSRDSVLVAKNIQYF	TGTGCCACCAGCAGAGATTCTGTGCTGGTAGCCAAAAACATTCAGTACTTC
TRBV27	TRBJ2-7	-	-	CASSLSHSYEQYF	TGTGCCAGCAGTTTATCGCACTCCTACGAGCAGTACTTC
TRBV4-3	TRBJ2-7	TRBD1	-	CASSQDLQGGFYEQYF	TGCGCCAGCAGCCAAGATCTACAGGGGGGATTCTACGAGCAGTACTTC
TRBV18	TRBJ1-5	TRBD1	-	CASSPDRNNQPQHF	TGTGCCAGCTCGCCGGACAGGAACAATCAGCCCCAGCATTTT
TRBV13	TRBJ1-5	-	-	CASSLGFGNQPQHF	TGTGCCAGCAGCCTGGGATTTGGCAATCAGCCCCAGCATTTT
TRBV5-1	TRBJ2-3	TRBD1	-	CASRPVQGNTDTQYF	TGCGCCAGCCGACCGGTACAGGGGAACACAGATACGCAGTATTTT
TRBV19	TRBJ2-3	TRBD1	-	CASGIRDRGTDTQYF	TGTGCCAGTGGGATAAGGGACAGGGGCACAGATACGCAGTATTTT
TRBV6-1	TRBJ1-2	-	-	CASSERVQGIYGYTF	TGTGCCAGCAGTGAAAGGGTTCAGGGGATTTATGGCTACACCTTC
TRBV7-2	TRBJ2-3	-	-	CASSLVHTDTQYF	TGTGCCAGCAGCTTAGTTCACACAGATACGCAGTATTTT
TRBV7-6	TRBJ2-1	TRBD2	-	CASSPRGTSGYNEQFF	TGTGCCAGCAGCCCGAGGGGGACTAGCGGCTACAATGAGCAGTTCTTC
TRBV7-2	TRBJ2-2	-	-	CASSLVARTTGELFF	TGTGCCAGCAGCTTAGTGGCACGCACCACCGGGGAGCTGTTTTTT
TRBV15	TRBJ1-1	-	-	CATSREGGQNTEAFF	TGTGCCACCAGCAGAGAAGGGGGGCAGAACACTGAAGCTTTCTTT
TRBV19	TRBJ1-1	-	-	CASTSGGKGTNTEAFF	-
TRBV4-3	TRBJ2-5	-	-	CASSQDLAETQYF	TGCGCCAGCAGCCAAGATCTCGCCGAGACCCAGTACTTC
TRBV28	TRBJ2-5	TRBD2	-	CASTIAGGEHETQYF	TGTGCCAGCACCATAGCGGGAGGGGAACACGAGACCCAGTACTTC
TRBV10-3	TRBJ2-1	-	-	CAISADLSSYNEQFF	TGTGCCATCAGTGCGGATCTGAGCTCCTACAATGAGCAGTTCTTC
TRBV15	TRBJ2-7	TRBD2	-	CATSRRREYDEQYF	TGTGCCACCAGCAGAAGGCGGGAGTATGACGAGCAGTACTTC
TRBV4-1	TRBJ2-5	-	-	CASSHGPGQETQYF	TGCGCCAGCAGCCACGGGCCCGGGCAAGAGACCCAGTACTTC
TRBV2	TRBJ1-5	-	-	CASSEENQPQHF	TGTGCCAGCAGTGAGGAGAATCAGCCCCAGCATTTT
TRBV18	TRBJ2-5	TRBD1	-	CASSLTQGQAVWTQYF	TGTGCCAGCTCACTAACTCAGGGACAGGCAGTTTGGACCCAGTACTTC
TRBV5-4	TRBJ2-5	-	-	CASSLLGFQETQYF	TGTGCCAGCAGCTTGTTGGGCTTCCAAGAGACCCAGTACTTC
TRBV19	TRBJ2-1	TRBD2	-	CASSLGGTEQFF	TGTGCCAGTAGTCTGGGGGGGACGGAGCAGTTCTTC
TRBV14	TRBJ2-3	-	-	CASSNTDTQYF	TGTGCCAGCAGCAATACAGATACGCAGTATTTT
TRBV29-1	TRBJ1-1	-	-	CSAEPGATEAFF	TGCAGCGCTGAACCGGGGGCCACTGAAGCTTTCTTT
TRBV7-3	TRBJ1-1	TRBD1	-	CASSLATGTGNTEAFF	TGTGCCAGCAGCTTAGCCACCGGGACAGGGAACACTGAAGCTTTCTTT
TRBV29-1	TRBJ2-7	-	-	CSVEVDSTSSYEQYF	TGCAGCGTTGAAGTGGACTCAACGAGCTCCTACGAGCAGTACTTC
TRBV6-1	TRBJ2-3	-	-	CASLYGLTTDTQYF	TGTGCCAGCCTATATGGACTAACCACAGATACGCAGTATTTT
TRBV2	TRBJ2-5	-	-	CASSFDLQETQYF	TGTGCCAGCAGTTTCGACTTACAAGAGACCCAGTACTTC
TRBV12-5	TRBJ1-1	TRBD1	-	CASGTSGGSPEAFF	TGTGCTAGTGGTACCTCAGGGGGGAGCCCTGAAGCTTTCTTT
TRBV6-1	TRBJ1-5	TRBD1	-	CASSASSNRGNQPQHF	TGTGCCAGCAGTGCCAGCTCGAACAGGGGAAATCAGCCCCAGCATTTT
TRBV2	TRBJ1-5	-	-	CASSEYAGGAINQPQHF	TGTGCCAGCAGTGAATATGCTGGGGGGGCTATCAATCAGCCCCAGCATTTT
TRBV11-2	TRBJ2-7	-	-	CASSLVSDYEQYF	TGTGCCAGCAGCTTAGTTTCAGATTACGAGCAGTACTTC
TRBV28	TRBJ2-6	-	-	CASSPSTTRANVLTF	TGTGCCAGCAGTCCCTCCACGACGCGGGCCAACGTCCTGACTTTC
TRBV19	TRBJ2-3	TRBD1	-	CASRPTGGAATDTQYF	TGTGCCAGTAGACCGACAGGGGGCGCAGCCACAGATACGCAGTATTTT
TRBV20-1	TRBJ1-2	-	-	CSASIMMGYTF	TGCAGTGCTAGCATAATGATGGGCTACACCTTC
TRBV6-5	TRBJ2-3	-	-	CASSSSLTDTQYF	TGTGCCAGCAGTTCCTCTCTCACGGATACGCAGTATTTT
TRBV20-1	TRBJ2-1	-	once	CSAITLDEQFF	TGCAGTGCCATCACCCTGGATGAGCAGTTCTTC
TRBV5-5	TRBJ2-7	-	-	CASSLEVGSSYEQYF	TGTGCCAGCAGCTTGGAAGTGGGGTCCTCCTACGAGCAGTACTTC
TRBV9	TRBJ2-1	-	-	CASSVVVASYNEQFF	TGTGCCAGCAGCGTAGTCGTAGCCTCCTACAATGAGCAGTTCTTC
TRBV7-9	TRBJ2-7	TRBD1	-	CASSPRDSGPSYEQYF	TGTGCCAGCAGCCCCCGGGACAGCGGTCCTTCCTACGAGCAGTACTTC
TRBV13	TRBJ1-1	TRBD1	-	CASSLAGRGRNTEAFF	TGTGCCAGCAGCTTAGCGGGCAGGGGGCGAAACACTGAAGCTTTCTTT
TRBV30	TRBJ2-3	-	few	CAWVGKRQTDTQYF	TGTGCCTGGGTGGGTAAACGACAGACAGATACGCAGTATTTT
TRBV5-1	TRBJ1-1	-	once	CASSQSGGSTEAFF	TGCGCCAGCAGCCAATCGGGGGGAAGTACTGAAGCTTTCTTT
TRBV9	TRBJ2-4	-	-	CASSPQATKNIQYF	TGTGCCAGCAGCCCTCAGGCGACCAAAAACATTCAGTACTTC
TRBV5-1	TRBJ2-3	TRBD1	-	CASSLVGQGRTDTQYF	TGCGCCAGCAGCTTGGTGGGACAGGGGAGGACAGATACGCAGTATTTT
TRBV5-4	TRBJ2-2	TRBD1	-	CASSPWDRVGPGELFF	TGTGCCAGCAGCCCATGGGACAGGGTGGGTCCCGGGGAGCTGTTTTTT